This T cell receptor beta chain was sequenced for a study of blood T cell repertoires in COVID-19. Across the whole study: Nucleic acid was either cDNA or gDNA, and it came from T cells, B-cell-depleted T cells, or PBMCs.

In the study's own analysis: Estimated nucleated cell counts came from reference gene primer amplification. Using immunoSEQ multiplex PCR, the repertoire was profiled, and TCRdb retains in-frame clones only, with some absent. The V and J calls and clone size come from that table; D and trimming were worked out from the DNA. Of tens of thousands of clones in the sample, around 85% were seen once. The CDR3 totals 13 residues. V dropped 1 base and J dropped 2 bases, with 6 bases sitting between them. CDR1 and CDR2 from the germline V gene are SGDLS and YYNGEE. This clone has more than one count but fewer than ten.

This receptor was obtained from a woman older than 75 with acute or convalescent COVID-19. The specimen sequenced was peripheral blood. V and J are TRBV9 and TRBJ1-1; no firm D call. The CDR3 here is CASSVPINTEAFF. CDR3 sequence (DNA): TGTGCCAGCAGCGTACCTATAAACACTGAAGCTTTCTTT.